A single sample gave rise to the 30 T cell receptor beta chains below, sequenced in a study of cytomegalovirus exposure and HLA in healthy donors. The PCR employed 60 Vbeta primers together with 13 Jbeta primers. Some clones are missing from TCRdb's copy, which holds only in-frame ones; the method was immunoSEQ multiplex PCR. The sample has fewer than 250,000 clones; roughly 87% are singletons. The sequenced sample was PBMCs. These receptors originate from a man in his forties in good health and CMV-seropositive.

The chain has TRBV5-1 and TRBJ2-1; TRBD2 aligns across 7 bases. Germline values: CDR1 SGHRS, CDR2 YFSETQ. The V gene end was trimmed by 4 bases and the J gene end by 6 bases; junction bases not matched to a gene: 4. CDR3 length equals 13 residues. CDR3 coding DNA: TGCGCCAGCAGCCAGGGACTACCCAATGAGCAGTTCTTC. Its translation is CASSQGLPNEQFF.

This chain joins TRBV7-9 and TRBJ2-1; weak D call: TRBD2 (6 bases). From germline, CDR1 is SEHNR and CDR2 FQNEAQ (reference sequence). This CDR3 is 15 amino acids long. Trimming took off 5 bases at V and 5 bases at J, with 16 bases between the two ends. The CDR3 nucleotides are TGTGCCAGCAGCCGGAGGGCCGGTGTGGACAATGAGCAGTTCTTC. It yields the protein CASSRRAGVDNEQFF.

The chain combines TRBV2 with TRBJ1-5; no clear D. Germline lookup yields CDR1 SNHLY and CDR2 FYNNEI. Trimming shortened V by 5 bases and J by 8 bases, and 16 bases separated the two germline ends. The CDR3 contains 14 residues. CDR3 in DNA: TGTGCCAGCAGTCAAACACGTTCTGCAGAGCCCCAGCATTTT. The encoded protein is CASSQTRSAEPQHF. Full variable domain (rest looked up from reference TRBV2 and TRBJ1-5): EPEVTQTPSHQVTQMGQEVILRCVPISNHLYFYWYRQILGQKVEFLVSFYNNEISEKSEIFDDQFSVERPDGSNFTLKIRSTKLEDSAMYFCASSQTRSAEPQHFGDGTRLSIL.

V and J are TRBV5-1 and TRBJ2-5; D remains ambiguous. Germline V gene sequence: CDR1 SGHRS, CDR2 YFSETQ. V was shortened by 2 bases and J by 2 bases, with 7 bases between the two germline ends. The CDR3 extends over 13 amino acids. The CDR3: CASSLYVQETQYF. The CDR3 DNA reads as TGCGCCAGCAGCTTATATGTACAAGAGACCCAGTACTTC. Full variable domain (missing parts from reference TRBV5-1 and TRBJ2-5): KAGVTQTPRYLIKTRGQQVTLSCSPISGHRSVSWYQQTPGQGLQFLFEYFSETQRNKGNFPGRFSGRQFSNSRSEMNVSTLELGDSALYLCASSLYVQETQYFGPGTRLLVL.

The chain couples TRBV7-8 to TRBJ2-7; unclear D gene. The CDR3 contains 13 residues. The V gene lost 1 base and the J gene lost 3 bases, with 7 bases spanning the gap. Germline V gene data show CDR1 as SGHVS and CDR2 as FQNEAQ. CDR3 nucleotide sequence: TGTGCCAGCAGCTTAGAGGCGGACTACGAGCAGTACTTC. Its protein product is CASSLEADYEQYF. Full variable domain (remainder filled in from reference TRBV7-8 and TRBJ2-7): GAGVSQSPRYKVAKRGQDVALRCDPISGHVSLFWYQQALGQGPEFLTYFQNEAQLDKSGLPSDRFFAERPEGSVSTLKIQRTQQEDSAVYLCASSLEADYEQYFGPGTRLTVT.

V usage is TRBV4-1 and J usage is TRBJ2-7, with 7 nucleotides matching TRBD2. The V gene end was trimmed by 5 bases and the J gene end by 0 bases; junction bases not matched to a gene: 4. The CDR3 length is 14 residues. Germline V gene data show CDR1 as MGHRA and CDR2 as YSYEKL. The CDR3 is CASSFKRDSYEQYF. For the CDR3, the DNA is TGCGCCAGCAGCTTCAAGCGGGACTCCTACGAGCAGTACTTC.

The V call is TRBV21-1, the J call TRBJ2-7; the D call TRBD1 from the table was never checked on the DNA. TRBV21-1 is shown as a pseudogene. The CDR3 is 12 amino acids. The CDR3 spells CARGAETYEQYF. The CDR3 bases are TGTGCCAGAGGGGCGGAGACCTACGAGCAGTACTTC.

V and J are TRBV4-1 and TRBJ2-7, with D perhaps TRBD2 (6 bases). The CDR3 runs to 16 residues. Germline V gene data show CDR1 as MGHRA and CDR2 as YSYEKL. V was cut by 1 base and J by 3 bases, with 16 bases left in between. In nucleotides, the CDR3 is TGCGCCAGCAGCCAAGTGTTACTGGAGGGCAGCTACGAGCAGTACTTC. Its translation is CASSQVLLEGSYEQYF.

The gene calls are TRBV19 and TRBJ2-1; 9 bases are a match to TRBD2. This CDR3 has 15 residues. Trimming cost V 1 base and J 7 bases; bases outside gene matches: 5. Looked up from germline, CDR1 is LNHDA and CDR2 is SQIVND (reference sequence). CDR3 region: CASSIGSGGGNEQFF. The CDR3 DNA follows: TGTGCCAGTAGTATAGGTAGCGGGGGAGGGAATGAGCAGTTCTTC. Combining the CDR3 with reference TRBV19 and TRBJ2-1 gives the whole variable domain DGGITQSPKYLFRKEGQNVTLSCEQNLNHDAMYWYRQDPGQGLRLIYYSQIVNDFQKGDIAEGYSVSREKKESFPLTVTSAQKNPTAFYLCASSIGSGGGNEQFFGPGTRLTVL.

The V and J genes are TRBV21-1 and TRBJ1-2. TRBV21-1 counts as a pseudogene. The CDR3 runs 16 residues. The CDR3 spells CASSKALHTPEDGYTF. In DNA, the CDR3 is TGTGCCAGCAGCAAAGCGCTTCACACCCCAGAGGATGGCTACACCTTC.

The chain is built from TRBV4-1 and TRBJ1-2; unclear D gene. CDR1 and CDR2 from the germline V gene are MGHRA and YSYEKL. The ends were cut back, 3 bases at V and 8 bases at J, with 19 bases in the middle. The CDR3 sequence is 15 residues long. The CDR3 sequence is CASSHLLAPREGYTF. The DNA for the CDR3 is TGCGCCAGCAGCCATCTCCTTGCCCCACGAGAAGGCTACACCTTC.

The gene calls are TRBV27 and TRBJ2-1, with 10 bases aligning to TRBD2. V dropped 5 bases and J dropped 9; count of bases not matched to a gene: 7. This CDR3 is 14 amino acids long. Germline CDR1 MNHEY, CDR2 SMNVEV (reference sequence). The CDR3 region has the DNA TGTGCCAGCAGTCCCGGGACTAGCGTGGGTGAGCAGTTCTTC. It yields the protein CASSPGTSVGEQFF.

Details on this clone: Other DNA sequences from this sample encode an identical CDR3 as well. The J gene is TRBJ2-1, the V gene TRBV19, with TRBD1 matching over 7 bases. From germline, CDR1 is LNHDA and CDR2 SQIVND (reference sequence). The CDR3 spans 15 residues. The trim removed 4 bases at V and 1 base at J, leaving 4 bases unmatched. CDR3 bases: TGTGCCAGTAGTACGATGACAGGGTCCTACAATGAGCAGTTCTTC. Residues: CASSTMTGSYNEQFF.

The chain is built from TRBV30 and TRBJ2-3; D possibly corresponds to TRBD2 (7 bases). CDR1 and CDR2 (germline): GTSNPN, SVGIG (reference sequence). The V end lost 0 bases, the J end lost 3 bases, and 13 bases lay between the germline ends. The CDR3 length is 15 residues. The CDR3 here is CAWSVGGGGTDTQYF. In DNA form, the CDR3 reads TGTGCCTGGAGTGTAGGGGGAGGGGGTACAGATACGCAGTATTTT.

This clone showed up just a few times. The chain joins TRBV9 to TRBJ1-1; tentatively, D is TRBD1 (5 bases). Germline values: CDR1 SGDLS, CDR2 YYNGEE. CDR3 size: 15 residues. Trimming left V 4 bases short and J 0 bases short, with 13 bases between. The CDR3: CASSILTDLNTEAFF. Here the CDR3 DNA reads TGTGCCAGCAGCATACTGACAGATTTGAACACTGAAGCTTTCTTT.

The V and J genes are TRBV28 and TRBJ1-5; perhaps TRBD1 as D (6 bases). This CDR3 comprises 16 residues. Germline CDR1 reads MDHEN; CDR2 reads SYDVKM. V lost 4 bases to trimming and J lost 3 bases, with 16 bases between them. CDR3 sequence (DNA): TGTGCCAGCAGTTCGGACAGCCTTGGATCCAATCAGCCCCAGCATTTT. Its protein product is CASSSDSLGSNQPQHF.

The chain uses TRBV27 and TRBJ2-3; 10 bases are shared with TRBD2. V was clipped by 7 bases and J by 4 bases; unmatched bases: 8. Germline loops: CDR1 MNHEY, CDR2 SMNVEV (reference sequence). The CDR3 loop spans 15 amino acids. CDR3 nucleotides: TGTGCCAGCACCAATAACGGACTAGCGGCAGATACGCAGTATTTT. Translated, it gives CASTNNGLAADTQYF.

This clone showed up just a few times. The chain recombines TRBV5-6 with TRBJ2-2; tentative D call: TRBD1 (5 bases). CDR3 size: 16 residues. Trimming shortened V by 1 base and J by 0 bases, and 10 bases separated the two germline ends. CDR1 is SGHDT, CDR2 YYEEEE, per germline. CDR3 in amino acids: CASSLPGQPNTGELFF. CDR3 coding DNA: TGTGCCAGCAGCTTGCCAGGGCAGCCGAACACCGGGGAGCTGTTTTTT.

J is TRBJ1-5 and V is TRBV30; no definite D call. CDR3 length: 13 amino acids. The V gene's germline CDR1 is GTSNPN and CDR2 SVGIG (reference sequence). V was pared by 3 bases and J by 8 bases, with 14 bases between. The CDR3 coding sequence is TGTGCCTGGAGCGACGTAGGAGTGGAGCCCCAGCATTTT. Protein product: CAWSDVGVEPQHF.

The rearrangement joins TRBV7-3 to TRBJ2-1; TRBD1 matches at 8 bases. The CDR3 consists of 19 residues. Germline CDR1 SGHTA, CDR2 FQGTGA. The ends lost 5 bases at V and 3 bases at J; junction bases unmatched: 18. CDR3 amino acids: CASSLQASFRGRNYNEQFF. DNA of the CDR3: TGTGCCAGCAGCCTCCAAGCCTCATTCAGGGGGCGAAACTACAATGAGCAGTTCTTC.

The CDR3 region is CASSLANQVYQETQYF. The CDR3, as DNA: TGTGCCAGCAGCTTAGCGAATCAGGTGTACCAAGAGACCCAGTACTTC. V is TRBV7-9 and J is TRBJ2-5; D not resolved. Trimming pared 0 bases from V and 0 bases from J, leaving 11 bases between. CDR3 length equals 16 residues. Per the germline V gene, CDR1 is SEHNR and CDR2 is FQNEAQ (reference sequence).

The chain is built from TRBV5-6 and TRBJ1-3; D is uncertain. Germline V CDR1 and CDR2: SGHDT, YYEEEE. Between the trimmed V and J ends, which lost 2 bases and 2 bases, there was a span of 8 bases. The CDR3 spans 14 residues. The CDR3 nucleotides are TGTGCCAGCAGCTTAAACTTACCTGGAAACACCATATATTTT. Translating gives CASSLNLPGNTIYF. Using reference TRBV5-6 and TRBJ1-3 for the parts outside the CDR3, the full variable domain is DAGVTQSPTHLIKTRGQQVTLRCSPKSGHDTVSWYQQALGQGPQFIFQYYEEEERQRGNFPDRFSGHQFPNYSSELNVNALLLGDSALYLCASSLNLPGNTIYFGEGSWLTVV.

CDR3 DNA sequence: TGTGCCTGGAGTGTACGGGGGGAAGAGACCCAGTACTTC. Encoded protein: CAWSVRGEETQYF. The chain employs TRBV30 and TRBJ2-5, with 7 bases fitting TRBD2. CDR1 is GTSNPN, CDR2 SVGIG, per germline (reference sequence). The CDR3 length is 13 residues. Unmatched junction bases numbered 1, after V lost 0 bases and J lost 3 bases.

The chain links TRBV7-2 to TRBJ2-7, with 8 bases lining up with TRBD2. Trimming cost V 2 bases and J 3 bases; bases outside gene matches: 0. There are 13 residues in the CDR3. Looked up from germline, CDR1 is SGHTA and CDR2 is FQGNSA. DNA of the CDR3: TGTGCCAGCAGCTTAAGCGGGAGCTACGAGCAGTACGTC. Protein: CASSLSGSYEQYV.

The CDR3 sequence: CASSRLGNGEAFF. CDR3 nucleotide sequence: TGTGCCAGCAGTCGTTTGGGCAATGGGGAAGCTTTCTTT. The chain couples TRBV13 to TRBJ1-1; no firm D call. Germline V CDR1 and CDR2: PRHDT, FYEKMQ (reference sequence). CDR3 length: 13 residues. The ends were cut back, 6 bases at V and 8 bases at J, with 16 bases in the middle.

The V and J genes are TRBV5-1 and TRBJ1-1; 8 positions agree with TRBD1. Germline CDR1 SGHRS, CDR2 YFSETQ. There are 14 residues in the CDR3. V lost 3 bases and J lost 5; bases outside the gene matches: 6. The CDR3 DNA follows: TGCGCCAGCAGCTGGACAGGGCCGGGGACTGAAGCTTTCTTT. This translates into CASSWTGPGTEAFF.

The gene calls are TRBV30 and TRBJ2-1; 7 bases align to TRBD2. The trim removed 4 bases at V and 2 bases at J, leaving 5 bases unmatched. CDR3 length equals 14 residues. CDR1 GTSNPN and CDR2 SVGIG come from the germline V gene (reference sequence). For the CDR3, the DNA is TGTGCCTGGACGCGGGAGCCTCCCTACAATGAGCAGTTCTTC. This translates into CAWTREPPYNEQFF.

The CDR3 DNA sequence: TGTGCCAGTACCGGGTCCAGCACGGGGACCGGGGAGCTGTTTTTT. This codes for CASTGSSTGTGELFF. The V and J genes are TRBV19 and TRBJ2-2, with D perhaps TRBD2 (5 bases). The V end lost 7 bases, the J end lost 5 bases, and 17 bases lay between the germline ends. CDR3 size: 15 residues. Germline assignment: CDR1 LNHDA and CDR2 SQIVND (reference sequence).

V usage is TRBV12-5 and J usage is TRBJ1-2; TRBD1 aligns across 8 bases. Germline V gives CDR1 LGHNT, CDR2 FRNRAP. V was clipped by 6 bases and J by 8 bases; unmatched bases: 14. The CDR3 is made up of 15 amino acids. CDR3 sequence (DNA): TGTGCTAGTGGCCGAGGGACAGGCGCTGAGGGAGGCTACACCTTC. It codes for CASGRGTGAEGGYTF.

This clone appeared a few times. The chain recombines TRBV9 with TRBJ2-5, with TRBD2 matching 7 bases. The J segment lost 1 base and the V segment lost 0 bases, leaving 3 bases of the junction unmatched. The CDR3 totals 15 residues. Per germline, CDR1 SGDLS and CDR2 YYNGEE. CDR3 residues: CASSVAGLGQETQYF. The CDR3 nucleotides are TGTGCCAGCAGCGTAGCCGGACTAGGCCAAGAGACCCAGTACTTC.